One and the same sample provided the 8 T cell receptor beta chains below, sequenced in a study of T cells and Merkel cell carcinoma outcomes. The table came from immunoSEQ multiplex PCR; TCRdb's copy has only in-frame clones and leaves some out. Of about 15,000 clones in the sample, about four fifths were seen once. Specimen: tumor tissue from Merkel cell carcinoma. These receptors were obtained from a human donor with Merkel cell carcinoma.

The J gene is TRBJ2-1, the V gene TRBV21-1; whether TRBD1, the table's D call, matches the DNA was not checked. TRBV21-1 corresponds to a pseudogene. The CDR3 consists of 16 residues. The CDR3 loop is CASSKIGRGRANEQFF. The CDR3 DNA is TGTGCCAGCAGCAAAATCGGCAGGGGGCGTGCAAATGAGCAGTTCTTC.

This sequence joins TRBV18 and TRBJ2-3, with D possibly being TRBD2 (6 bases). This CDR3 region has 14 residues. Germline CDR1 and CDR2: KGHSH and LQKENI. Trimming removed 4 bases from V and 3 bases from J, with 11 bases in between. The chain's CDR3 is CASSQGGGTDTQYF. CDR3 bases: TGTGCCAGCTCACAGGGAGGCGGAACAGATACGCAGTATTTT.

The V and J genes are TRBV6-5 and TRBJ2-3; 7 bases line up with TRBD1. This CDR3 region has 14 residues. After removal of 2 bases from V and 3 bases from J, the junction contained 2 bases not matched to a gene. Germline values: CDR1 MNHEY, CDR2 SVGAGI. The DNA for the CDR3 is TGTGCCAGCAGTTACGGGACAGAAACAGATACGCAGTATTTT. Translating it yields CASSYGTETDTQYF.

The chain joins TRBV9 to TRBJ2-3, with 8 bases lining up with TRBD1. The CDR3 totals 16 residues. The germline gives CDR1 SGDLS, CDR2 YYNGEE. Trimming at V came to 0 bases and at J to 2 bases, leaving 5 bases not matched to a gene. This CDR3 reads CASSVGQGALTDTQYF. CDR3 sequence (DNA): TGTGCCAGCAGCGTAGGTCAGGGGGCCCTCACAGATACGCAGTATTTT.

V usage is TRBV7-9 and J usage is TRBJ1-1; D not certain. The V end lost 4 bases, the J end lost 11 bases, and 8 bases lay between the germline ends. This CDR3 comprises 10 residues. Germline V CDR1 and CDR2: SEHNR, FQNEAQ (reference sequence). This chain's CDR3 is CASSSAGAFF. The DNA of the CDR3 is TGTGCCAGCAGCTCCGCCGGGGCTTTCTTT.

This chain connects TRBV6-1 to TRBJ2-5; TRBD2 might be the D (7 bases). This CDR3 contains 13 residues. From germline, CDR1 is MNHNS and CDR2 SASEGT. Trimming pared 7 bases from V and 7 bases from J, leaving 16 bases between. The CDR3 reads CASISGGPGTQYF. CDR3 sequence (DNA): TGTGCCAGCATTTCGGGGGGCCCGGGGACCCAGTACTTC.

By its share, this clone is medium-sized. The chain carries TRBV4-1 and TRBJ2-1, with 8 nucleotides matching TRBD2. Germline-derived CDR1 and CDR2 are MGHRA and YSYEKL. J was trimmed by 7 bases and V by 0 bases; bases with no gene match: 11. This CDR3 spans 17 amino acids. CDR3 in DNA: TGCGCCAGCAGCCAAGATCTCCAAGCGGGAGTAATTAATGAGCAGTTCTTC. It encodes CASSQDLQAGVINEQFF.

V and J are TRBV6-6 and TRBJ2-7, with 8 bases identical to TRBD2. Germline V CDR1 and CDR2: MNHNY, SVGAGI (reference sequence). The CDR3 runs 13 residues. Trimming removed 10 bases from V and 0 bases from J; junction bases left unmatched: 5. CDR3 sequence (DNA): TGTGCCACCTTAGCGGGGCACTCCTACGAGCAGTACTTC. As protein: CATLAGHSYEQYF.